The clone carrying this TCR beta chain has at least ten counts. The data are from a study of T cells in Graves' hyperthyroidism and ophthalmopathy. Study-wide context: Peripheral blood was acquired at first diagnosis, ahead of any therapy whatsoever.

Graves' hyperthyroidism is called stable when ophthalmopathy does not progress within 18 months. Diagnosis relied on clinical symptoms, serum thyroxine and TRAb, thyroid ultrasound and orbital computed tomography. Amplification targeted TCR beta CDR3 regions from RNA transcripts. A set of HTBI primers served as the primers for a first-round RT-PCR of the TCR CDR3. TCRdb re-derived calls from the multiplex PCR reads in MiXCR, one entry per CDR3 protein. Of around 340,000 distinct CDR3 sequences listed, 18% are singletons. There are 15 residues in the CDR3. Germline V gives CDR1 MDHEN, CDR2 SYDVKM. Trimming took off 2 bases at V and 3 bases at J, with 12 bases between the two ends.

The sequence was collected from a woman aged 50 to 60 with Graves' hyperthyroidism. Sequencing was carried out using blood. J is TRBJ2-3 and V is TRBV28; a weak D match, TRBD2 (5 bases). In DNA form, the CDR3 reads TGTGCCAGCAGTTTAGGCGGGTTAGGGACAGATACGCAGTATTTT. This sequence encodes CASSLGGLGTDTQYF.